This T cell receptor (beta chain) comes out of a study of tumor-infiltrating lymphocytes in primary liver carcinoma (dated by TCRdb to the late 2010s). At the level of the whole study: Of the five patients (three men and two women, aged 30 to 69 years), four had hepatocellular carcinoma and one had combined HCC and intrahepatic cholangiocarcinoma. Technical replicate repertoires showed high reproducibility, with mean shared-clone rates around 0.9 and correlation coefficients above 0.95. The study combined TCRbeta repertoire sequencing, expression microarrays and whole-exome sequencing across five regions of each liver tumor, with adjacent normal tissue and blood. A total of roughly 35 specimens from 5 patients underwent TCRbeta repertoire sequencing, comprising 25 tumor regions, 5 adjacent noncancerous liver tissues and 5 peripheral blood samples. The tumors of the five patients were staged as T1-T3 N0M0, with maximum diameters ranging from 4.2 to 10 cm. Each sample produced about 3.65 to 7.13 million productive TCRbeta reads, and read depth showed no significant difference between tissue types.

Without any cell sorting, total RNA and DNA were co-extracted from roughly 18-30 mg of bulk tissue using the AllPrep DNA/RNA mini kit. Four to six patients with histopathologically diagnosed primary liver carcinoma underwent surgical resection in China between November 2015 and 2016. At the time of sampling, the patients were treatment-naive and had chronic HBV infection. Fresh tumor and adjacent tissue pieces were bisected, with one half stored in RNAlater at -80 degrees C and the other half sent for histology. Trimming at the junction amounts to 8 bases on V and 6 bases on J, and the germline ends lie 15 bases apart. CDR1 and CDR2 are drawn from the germline V gene (reference sequence): SEHNR, FQNEAQ. Inclusive of the bounding cysteine and phenylalanine, the CDR3 is 13 residues long. The entry retains the CDR3 DNA only, 39 bases that are in frame from base 1. Broad study findings and their caveats: Comparison of CD4+ and CD8+ T cell repertoires was precluded by the use of bulk unsorted samples. The study included only four or five patients, and the authors note findings should be validated in a larger study. The top 250 clones accounted for a significantly greater share of the repertoire in tumors than in blood (p = 0.039). Consistent with antigen-driven expansion, pairs of tumor regions showed higher repertoire overlap (mean roughly 36%) than either tumor-adjacent pairs (approximately 17%) or tumor-blood pairs (around 15%). Because only the TCR beta chain was sequenced and unpaired alpha chains were not captured, true repertoire diversity is likely underestimated.

TCRbeta-specific cDNA was reverse-transcribed from about 500 ng total RNA using a constant-region primer and ProtoScript II reverse transcriptase. Construction of the TCRbeta libraries relied on three nested rounds of multiplex PCR, following a slightly modified ARM-PCR procedure. Each of the first two PCR rounds ran for approximately 9 cycles using multiplex TRBV1-TRBV30 forward primers together with a Cbeta reverse primer. A final 25-cycle PCR with Deep VentR polymerase added sample barcodes and Illumina adapters. Before sequencing, amplicons of 200-500 bp were gel-purified using a QIAquick gel extraction kit. An Illumina HiSeq 2500 was used to sequence the TCRbeta amplicons, generating 250-bp paired-end reads. The original pipeline was this. Quality trimming of reads was performed with Trimmomatic v0.33, and paired reads were merged with FLASH v1.2.11 so that full CDR3 sequences could be recovered. V, D and J germline segments were assigned to the rearranged TCRbeta sequences by MiGEC v1.2.1b. Clonotype statistics and Shannon-Wiener diversity indices were calculated with VDJtools v1.0.0. To cut down on sampling bias, every analysis after diversity analysis relied on just the 250 most abundant clonotypes from each sample. TCRdb ran its own pipeline on the public reads, namely fastp trimming at Q25 and MiXCR clone calling, and kept in-frame beta chains. Each CDR3 protein gets just one entry, which takes the most common genes and DNA from the rows behind it. These V and J calls originate from TCRdb's pipeline instead of the authors' own analysis. Here the sample has 90,000 to 150,000 distinct CDR3 sequences; around two thirds occur a single time. The ten largest make up around 8.1% of the sample.

This clonotype was detected many times. What antigen it recognizes has not been identified. No base qualities exist here, and no much larger clone lies one base off it. This receptor was identified in a woman in her fifties or sixties with primary liver carcinoma and hepatitis B virus infection. Input material: tumor-adjacent normal liver tissue. The V and J genes are TRBV7-9 and TRBJ2-3; too little of a D gene remains to name it. The CDR3 amino acid sequence is: CASAKRSRDTQYF. In nucleotides, the sequence is TGTGCCAGCGCAAAGAGGAGTCGGGATACGCAGTATTTT.